This TCR beta chain was found in a study of blood T cell repertoires in COVID-19. Germline lookup yields CDR1 SNHLY and CDR2 FYNNEI. V dropped 7 bases and J dropped 6; count of bases not matched to a gene: 6. The length of the CDR3 is 14 residues. Original methodology: Amplification from reference gene primers served as the basis for estimated nucleated cell counts. Generated by immunoSEQ multiplex PCR, the TCRdb table keeps only in-frame clones and is missing some. V and J calls and clone size follow that table, whereas D and trimming were derived from the DNA. The sample contains some 250,000 clones, approximately 80% of which appear only once. Individuals drawn from around 24 US areas were roughly 18 to 95 years old. Among Cohort 3 donors, those recovered had two negative PCRs, clearance, or symptom resolution.

The chain employs TRBV2 and TRBJ1-6; 7 bases match TRBD1. Input material: PBMCs or T cells enriched from blood (not recorded which). This TCR was recovered from a man aged 35-49 years who had recovered from COVID-19. This CDR3 is CASNRDSPNSPLHF. In DNA, the CDR3 is TGTGCCAGCAACCGGGACAGCCCTAATTCACCCCTCCACTTT.